The 12 T cell receptor beta chains below all came from one sample that was sequenced in a study of Graves' ophthalmopathy and Graves' hyperthyroidism. Amplification targeted the TCR beta CDR3 regions, with RNA transcripts as the source material. Following a first-round RT-PCR that used HTBI primers, a second-round multiplex PCR was carried out. Each CDR3 protein gets one entry after TCRdb re-called the multiplex PCR reads with MiXCR. The table records 600,000 to 700,000 distinct CDR3 sequences, about 41% of them present only once. Sequencing was done on a sample of peripheral blood. These receptors were obtained from an adult man with Graves' ophthalmopathy.

As regards this clonotype: Just one base apart from a much larger clone, this may be a read error. The gene calls are TRBV11-1 and TRBJ2-7; 9 nucleotides agree with TRBD1. CDR3 size: 15 residues. Germline lookup yields CDR1 SGHAT and CDR2 FQDESV (reference sequence). CDR3 sequence reads: CARSLRDRVPDEQYF. In DNA form, the CDR3 reads TGTGCCCGCAGCCTCCGGGACAGGGTTCCCGACGAGCAGTACTTC.

J is TRBJ1-1 and V is TRBV12-3 or TRBV12-4; no firm D call. V was cut by 10 bases and J by 0 bases, with 6 bases left in between. The CDR3 is 11 amino acids. Here the CDR3 DNA reads TGTGCCACTCAGATGAACACTGAAGCTTTCTTT. This translates into CATQMNTEAFF.

In its sample, this clonotype was seen a few times. CDR3 loop: CSAPDGLNTEAFF. The DNA for the CDR3 is TGCAGTGCTCCGGACGGATTGAACACTGAAGCTTTCTTT. This chain connects TRBV20-1 to TRBJ1-1; D not certain. Trimming took 5 bases from V and 0 from J, leaving 10 bases between them. Germline lookup yields CDR1 DFQATT and CDR2 SNEGSKA (reference sequence). This CDR3 has 13 residues.

At least ten counts were recorded for this clonotype. The chain has TRBV20-1 and TRBJ2-5, with D perhaps TRBD1 or TRBD2 (5 bases each). The CDR3 extends over 11 amino acids. From germline, CDR1 is DFQATT and CDR2 SNEGSKA (reference sequence). Trimming pared 3 bases from V and 4 bases from J, leaving 6 bases between. The CDR3, as DNA: TGCAGTGCTAGTGGGGGAGAGACCCAGTACTTC. Its translation is CSASGGETQYF.

This clonotype showed up just a few times. The chain carries TRBV12-3 or TRBV12-4 and TRBJ2-3; 8 positions match TRBD2. Unmatched junction bases numbered 11, after V lost 7 bases and J lost 2 bases. This CDR3 region has 16 residues. CDR3 loop: CASIPPTSANTDTQYF. In DNA form, the CDR3 reads TGTGCCAGCATCCCGCCGACTAGCGCAAACACAGATACGCAGTATTTT.

This clonotype has a count of ten or more. V usage is TRBV29-1 and J usage is TRBJ1-1; the match to TRBD1 covers 9 bases. Germline CDR1 is SQVTM and CDR2 is ANQGSEA. This CDR3 has 15 amino acids. The J segment lost 4 bases and the V segment lost 6 bases, leaving 12 bases of the junction unmatched. The CDR3 is CSVEPETGGGTEAFF. The DNA for the CDR3 is TGCAGCGTAGAACCCGAAACAGGGGGCGGCACTGAAGCTTTCTTT.

The V and J genes are TRBV7-6 and TRBJ2-5, with a weak D call TRBD2 (6 bases). Germline V CDR1 and CDR2: SGHVS, FNYEAQ. The CDR3 is 19 amino acids. V gave up 6 bases and J gave up 0 bases, with 26 bases separating them. CDR3 loop: CASSLPSVEDSYHQETQYF. CDR3 nucleotides: TGTGCCAGCAGTCTTCCTAGCGTTGAAGATAGTTACCACCAAGAGACCCAGTACTTC.

As regards this clonotype: The junction does not match germline at one end; this may be a read error. Written as DNA, the CDR3 is TGCGCCAGCAGCTTGGGGACAGGGGGCATGGATCAGCCCCAGCATTTT. It translates to CASSLGTGGMDQPQHF. The chain links TRBV5-5 to TRBJ1-5, with 12 positions matching TRBD1. Germline CDR1 and CDR2: SGHKS and YYEKEE (reference sequence). The CDR3 length is 16 residues.

This clonotype was observed at least ten times. V is TRBV7-2 and J is TRBJ1-2; no clear D gene. There are 16 residues in the CDR3. CDR1 and CDR2 (germline): SGHTA, FQGNSA. The V gene lost 5 bases and the J gene lost 2 bases, with 18 bases spanning the gap. CDR3 in DNA: TGTGCCAGCAGCCCTACATGGACGGGTCTGAACTATGGCTACACCTTC. The encoded protein is CASSPTWTGLNYGYTF.

This clonotype was picked up many times. V is TRBV5-1 and J is TRBJ1-2, with TRBD1 as a possible D gene (6 bases). V lost 0 bases, J lost 3 bases, and 12 bases lay in between. This CDR3 has 15 amino acids. Per the germline V gene, CDR1 is SGHRS and CDR2 is YFSETQ. The CDR3 spells CASSLGPGVDYGYTF. CDR3 DNA sequence: TGCGCCAGCAGCTTGGGTCCAGGGGTGGACTATGGCTACACCTTC.

This clonotype was seen only a few times. The V call is TRBV4-3, the J call TRBJ1-6; perhaps TRBD1 as D (6 bases). CDR1 and CDR2 (germline): LGHNA, YSLEER. V dropped 3 bases and J dropped 3 bases, with 15 bases sitting between them. The CDR3 consists of 17 residues. The CDR3 coding sequence is TGCGCCAGCAGCCAGGAACCCGGGACACTCTATAATTCACCCCTCCACTTT. This gives the protein CASSQEPGTLYNSPLHF.

This clonotype was counted many times. The CDR3 bases are TGTGCCAGCAGCCCGTTCGGGGGGACCGAGACCCAGTACTTC. Translated: CASSPFGGTETQYF. The rearrangement links TRBV14 to TRBJ2-5; TRBD2 agrees at 7 bases. Losses at the gene ends were 4 bases for V and 5 bases for J; bases not matched to a gene: 7. The CDR3 runs to 14 residues. CDR1 is SGHDN, CDR2 FVKESK, per germline.